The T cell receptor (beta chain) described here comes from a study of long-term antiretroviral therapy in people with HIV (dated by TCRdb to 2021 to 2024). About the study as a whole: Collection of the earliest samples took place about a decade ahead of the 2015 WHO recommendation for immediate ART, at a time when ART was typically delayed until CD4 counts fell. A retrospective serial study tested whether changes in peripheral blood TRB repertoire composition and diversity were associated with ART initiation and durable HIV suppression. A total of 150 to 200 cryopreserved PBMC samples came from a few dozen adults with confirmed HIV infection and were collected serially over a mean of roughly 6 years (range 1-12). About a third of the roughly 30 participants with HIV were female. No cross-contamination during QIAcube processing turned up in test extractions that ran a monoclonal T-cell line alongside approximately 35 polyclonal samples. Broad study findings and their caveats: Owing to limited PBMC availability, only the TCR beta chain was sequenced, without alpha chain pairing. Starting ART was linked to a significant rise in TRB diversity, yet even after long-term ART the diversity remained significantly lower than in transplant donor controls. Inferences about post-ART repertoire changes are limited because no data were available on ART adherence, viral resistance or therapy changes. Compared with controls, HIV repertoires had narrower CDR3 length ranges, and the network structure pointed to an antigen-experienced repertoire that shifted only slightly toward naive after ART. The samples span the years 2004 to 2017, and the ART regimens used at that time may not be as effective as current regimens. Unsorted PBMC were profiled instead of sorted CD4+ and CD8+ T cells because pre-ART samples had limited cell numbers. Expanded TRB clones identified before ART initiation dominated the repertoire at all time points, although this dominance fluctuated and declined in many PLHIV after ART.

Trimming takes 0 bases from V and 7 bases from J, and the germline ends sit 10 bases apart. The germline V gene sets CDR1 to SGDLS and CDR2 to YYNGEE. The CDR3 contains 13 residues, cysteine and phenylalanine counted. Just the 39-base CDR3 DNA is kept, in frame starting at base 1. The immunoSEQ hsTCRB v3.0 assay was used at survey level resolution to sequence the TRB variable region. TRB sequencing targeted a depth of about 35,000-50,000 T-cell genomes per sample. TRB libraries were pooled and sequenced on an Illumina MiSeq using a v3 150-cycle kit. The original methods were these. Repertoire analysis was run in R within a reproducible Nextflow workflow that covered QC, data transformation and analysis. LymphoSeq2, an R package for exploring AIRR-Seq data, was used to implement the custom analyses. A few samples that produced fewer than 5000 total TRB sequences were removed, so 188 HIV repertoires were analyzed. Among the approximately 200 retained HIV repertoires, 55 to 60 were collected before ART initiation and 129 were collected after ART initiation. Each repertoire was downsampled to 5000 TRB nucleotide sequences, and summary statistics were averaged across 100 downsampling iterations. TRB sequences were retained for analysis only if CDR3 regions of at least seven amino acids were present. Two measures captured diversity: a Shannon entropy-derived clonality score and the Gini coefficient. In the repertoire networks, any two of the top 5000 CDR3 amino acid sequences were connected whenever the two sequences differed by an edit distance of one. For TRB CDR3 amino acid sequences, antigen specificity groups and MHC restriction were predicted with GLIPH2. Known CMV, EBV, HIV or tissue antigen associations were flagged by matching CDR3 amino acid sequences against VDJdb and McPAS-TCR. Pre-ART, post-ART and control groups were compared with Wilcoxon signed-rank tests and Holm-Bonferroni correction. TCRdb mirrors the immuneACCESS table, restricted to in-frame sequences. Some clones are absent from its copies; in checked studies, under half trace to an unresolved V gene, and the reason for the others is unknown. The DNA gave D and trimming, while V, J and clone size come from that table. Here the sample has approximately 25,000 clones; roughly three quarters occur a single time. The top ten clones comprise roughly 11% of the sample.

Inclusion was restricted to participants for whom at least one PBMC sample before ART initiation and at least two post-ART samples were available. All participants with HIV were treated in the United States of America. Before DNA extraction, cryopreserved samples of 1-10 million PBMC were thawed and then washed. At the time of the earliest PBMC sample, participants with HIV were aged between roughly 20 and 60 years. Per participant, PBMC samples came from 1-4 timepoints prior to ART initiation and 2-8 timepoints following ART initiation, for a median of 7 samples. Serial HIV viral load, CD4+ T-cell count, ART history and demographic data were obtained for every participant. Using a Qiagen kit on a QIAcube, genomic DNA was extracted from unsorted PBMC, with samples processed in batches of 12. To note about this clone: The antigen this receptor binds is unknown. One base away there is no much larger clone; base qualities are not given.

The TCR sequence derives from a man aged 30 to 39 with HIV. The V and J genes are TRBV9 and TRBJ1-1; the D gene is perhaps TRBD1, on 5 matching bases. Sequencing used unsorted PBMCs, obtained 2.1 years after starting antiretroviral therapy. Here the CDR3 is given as CASSVGGAGEAFF. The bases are TGTGCCAGCAGCGTAGGGGGCGCGGGTGAAGCTTTCTTT. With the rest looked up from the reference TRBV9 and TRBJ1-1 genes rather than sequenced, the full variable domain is DSGVTQTPKHLITATGQRVTLRCSPRSGDLSVYWYQQSLDQGLQFLIQYYNGEERAKGNILERFSAQQFPDLHSELNLSSLELGDSALYFCASSVGGAGEAFFGQGTRLTVV.